This TCR beta chain is drawn from a study of blood T cells in healthy people across ages. On the study more broadly: The capture of about one barcoded beta molecule per two T cells was achieved by template switching. Study-level results: The study found more naive CD4+ cells and higher diversity in long-lived than aged donors.

A second PCR of about 7 to 12 cycles used a sample-barcoded 5' primer and a J-beta primer mix. In TCRdb, the 5' RACE reads were re-called with MiXCR into one record per CDR3 protein. This sample has 1 million or so distinct CDR3 sequences, with roughly 45% found just once. Concerning this clonotype itself: Its antigen is as yet unknown.

Germline V gives CDR1 DFQATT, CDR2 SNEGSKA (reference sequence). The CDR3 contains 18 residues. After removal of 3 bases from V and 3 bases from J, the junction contained 11 bases not matched to a gene. Each sample gave at least 6.5 million isolated PBMCs. Sequencing was done on a sample of blood. This chain uses TRBV20-1 with TRBJ2-3, with 14 bases lining up with TRBD2. The source of this sequence is a woman aged 60 to 75 in good health. The CDR3 protein is CSARGTSGSERVTDTQYF. The CDR3 DNA is TGCAGTGCTAGGGGGACTAGCGGGAGCGAACGCGTAACAGATACGCAGTATTTT.